This T cell receptor (beta chain) was captured by sequencing in a study of cytomegalovirus exposure and HLA in healthy donors. On the study more broadly: Of the donors genotyped, approximately 430 in all, 75% to 85% fell in the Caucasian-associated ancestry cluster.

The study ran its PCR with 60 Vbeta and 13 Jbeta primers. Authors' analysis steps: In a later analysis, of 80 million to 90 million unique beta chains, around 9.9 million appeared in at least two donors. Using immunoSEQ multiplex PCR, the repertoire was profiled, and TCRdb retains in-frame clones only, with some absent. That table gives V, J and clone size, and the DNA gave D and trimming. The table shows about 150,000 clones, with around 72% occurring only once. To note about this clone: Its antigen is currently unknown.

The trim removed 6 bases at V and 12 bases at J, leaving 11 bases unmatched. This CDR3 has 14 residues. Looked up from germline, CDR1 is SNHLY and CDR2 is FYNNEI. General observations from the study: Later work showed greater clonal expansion in HLA-associated TCR beta chains than in equally common others. The presence/absence work took it that sequencing depth was about the same across donors.

The sample comprised PBMCs. The chain has TRBV2 and TRBJ2-1; TRBD1 matches at 10 bases. This receptor was identified in a man aged 40-50 years in good health and CMV-seronegative. DNA of the CDR3: TGTGCCAGCAGACGGGACAGGGGCCCGCGGGGGCAGTTCTTC. The encoded protein is CASRRDRGPRGQFF. Together with reference TRBV2 and TRBJ2-1, the CDR3 gives the full variable domain: EPEVTQTPSHQVTQMGQEVILRCVPISNHLYFYWYRQILGQKVEFLVSFYNNEISEKSEIFDDQFSVERPDGSNFTLKIRSTKLEDSAMYFCASRRDRGPRGQFFGPGTRLTVL.